These 3 T cell receptor beta chains share one sample of origin, sequenced in a study of cytomegalovirus exposure and HLA in healthy donors. Clones were sequenced by immunoSEQ multiplex PCR, and TCRdb holds only the in-frame ones, with some missing. The table includes over 150,000 clones, under 95% detected once. The sample consisted of PBMCs. The receptors shown here come from a woman aged 18-30 years in good health and CMV-seropositive.

CDR3 protein: CATLSGFTSSYEQYF. CDR3 nucleotide sequence: TGTGCCACCCTCTCCGGGTTTACCAGCTCCTACGAGCAGTACTTC. V gene TRBV28 combines with J gene TRBJ2-7, with D unclear. Per the germline V gene, CDR1 is MDHEN and CDR2 is SYDVKM. The CDR3 sequence is 15 residues long. The V end was cut by 10 bases, the J end by 0 bases, with 19 bases between.

The rearrangement uses TRBV2 and TRBJ2-1, with unresolved D. The CDR3 is made up of 14 amino acids. The ends were cut back, 5 bases at V and 10 bases at J, with 18 bases in the middle. CDR1 and CDR2 from the germline V gene are SNHLY and FYNNEI. The CDR3 reads CASSPPPPPAEQFF. For the CDR3, the DNA is TGTGCCAGCAGTCCCCCGCCCCCACCAGCGGAGCAGTTCTTC.

This clone was counted once. The rearrangement links TRBV7-2 to TRBJ1-1; D remains unclear. CDR1 SGHTA and CDR2 FQGNSA come from the germline V gene. V was shortened by 1 base and J by 1 base, with 4 bases between the two germline ends. The CDR3 extends over 13 amino acids. The chain's CDR3 is CASSLVRNTEAFF. CDR3 in DNA: TGTGCCAGCAGCTTAGTCCGGAACACTGAAGCTTTCTTT.